This T cell receptor beta chain comes out of a study of shared clonotypes between healthy human individuals. Unmatched junction bases numbered 4, after V lost 4 bases and J lost 5 bases. This CDR3 contains 14 residues. Germline V CDR1 and CDR2: SGHVS, FQNEAQ. Clones were read by immunoSEQ multiplex PCR, and TCRdb kept only the in-frame ones, dropping some. The sample comprises approximately 1.5 million clones, 95% to 99% of which are singletons, and roughly 0.4% rests with the top ten. This sequence joins TRBV7-8 and TRBJ2-7; 11 bases are a match to TRBD1. Sequencing was done on a sample of naive CD4+ T cells sorted from blood. Subset specified: CD45RA+ positively selected. The receptor's source is a young man in good health. The CDR3 is CASSYPGQGDEQYF. In nucleotides, the CDR3 is TGTGCCAGCAGCTACCCGGGACAGGGGGACGAGCAGTACTTC.